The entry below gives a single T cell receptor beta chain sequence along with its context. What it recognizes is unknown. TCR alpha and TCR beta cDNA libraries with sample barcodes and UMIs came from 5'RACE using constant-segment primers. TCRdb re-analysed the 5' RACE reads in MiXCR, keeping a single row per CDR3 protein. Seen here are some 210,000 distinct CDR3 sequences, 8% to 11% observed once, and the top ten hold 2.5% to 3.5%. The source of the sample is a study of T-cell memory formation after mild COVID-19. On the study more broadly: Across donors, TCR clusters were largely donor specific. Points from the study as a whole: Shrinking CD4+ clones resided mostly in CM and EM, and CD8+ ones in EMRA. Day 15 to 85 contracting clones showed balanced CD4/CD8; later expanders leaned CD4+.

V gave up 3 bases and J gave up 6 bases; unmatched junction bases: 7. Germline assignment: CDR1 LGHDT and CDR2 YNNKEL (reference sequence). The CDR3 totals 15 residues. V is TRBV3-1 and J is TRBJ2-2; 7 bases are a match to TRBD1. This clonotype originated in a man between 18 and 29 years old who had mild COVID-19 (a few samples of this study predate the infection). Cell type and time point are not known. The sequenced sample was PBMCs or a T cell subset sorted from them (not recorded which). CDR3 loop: CASSHSDRSAGELFF. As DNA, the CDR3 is TGTGCCAGCAGCCACTCGGACAGGAGTGCCGGGGAGCTGTTTTTT. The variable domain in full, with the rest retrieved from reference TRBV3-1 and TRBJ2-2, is DTAVSQTPKYLVTQMGNDKSIKCEQNLGHDTMYWYKQDSKKFLKIMFSYNNKELIINETVPNRFSPKSPDKAHLNLHINSLELGDSAVYFCASSHSDRSAGELFFGEGSRLTVL.